Shown below are 16 T cell receptor beta chains from a single sample sequenced in a study of human T cells and chemical hapten exposure. Time point of the sample: patch test 1, 2 weeks after DPC sensitization. The treatment was: therapeutic diphenylcyclopropenone sensitization with weekly scalp DPC. TCRdb re-called the RACE reads through MiXCR, storing one row per CDR3 protein. This sample has approximately 100,000 distinct CDR3 sequences, with roughly 11% found just once. The specimen was whole blood, collected in connection with sensitization to the hapten diphenylcyclopropenone (DPC). These receptors all come from a woman in her thirties or forties with alopecia areata. Some clones in this sample may be carry-over from other donors' samples.

This clonotype has only a few counts. The chain is built from TRBV5-6 and TRBJ1-1, with D perhaps TRBD1 (5 bases). Germline V gene lookup returns CDR1 SGHDT and CDR2 YYEEEE. The CDR3 consists of 12 residues. Trimming cost V 4 bases and J 4 bases, with 8 bases left between them. The CDR3: CASSPGTTEAFF. The DNA of the CDR3 is TGTGCCAGCAGCCCAGGGACCACTGAAGCTTTCTTT.

This clonotype was seen repeatedly, ten times or more. V gene TRBV29-1 combines with J gene TRBJ2-1, with 8 bases that match TRBD1. J was trimmed by 15 bases and V by 6 bases; bases with no gene match: 7. Per the germline V gene, CDR1 is SQVTM and CDR2 is ANQGSEA. CDR3 length equals 10 residues. The CDR3 DNA follows: TGCAGCGTAACCGGACAGGGTCCGTTCTTC. Amino acids: CSVTGQGPFF.

This clonotype was seen a handful of times. V and J are TRBV6-6 and TRBJ1-4, with D perhaps TRBD1 (5 bases). The germline V gene has CDR1 MNHNY and CDR2 SVGAGI (reference sequence). Trimming took 5 bases from V and 8 from J, leaving 12 bases between them. CDR3 length equals 13 residues. CDR3 sequence: CASSLFRGEKLFF. DNA for the CDR3: TGTGCCAGCAGTCTTTTCCGGGGGGAAAAACTGTTTTTT.

This clonotype was observed a few times. J is TRBJ2-3 and V is TRBV7-8; a weak D match, TRBD2 (7 bases). Per the germline V gene, CDR1 is SGHVS and CDR2 is FQNEAQ. V was shortened by 10 bases and J by 5 bases, with 16 bases between the two germline ends. This CDR3 is built from 13 residues. The CDR3 sequence: CATTEGGRDTQYF. The CDR3 DNA follows: TGTGCCACTACCGAGGGGGGGAGAGATACGCAGTATTTT.

In its sample, this clonotype was seen many times. The J gene is TRBJ2-2, the V gene TRBV2; 7 nucleotides agree with TRBD2. The CDR3 contains 14 residues. CDR1 and CDR2 (germline): SNHLY, FYNNEI. The junction had 6 bases not matched to a gene; V was cut back by 4 bases and J by 7 bases. CDR3 sequence: CASSGGGSIGELFF. The DNA for the CDR3 is TGTGCCAGCAGTGGCGGCGGGAGTATCGGGGAGCTGTTTTTT.

For the CDR3, the DNA is TGTGCCAGCAGCTCCGGGACTAGCGGTTCCAATGAGCAGTTCTTC. It encodes CASSSGTSGSNEQFF. V gene TRBV5-4 combines with J gene TRBJ2-1, with 11 bases lining up with TRBD2. V dropped 3 bases and J dropped 6; count of bases not matched to a gene: 5. This CDR3 is built from 15 residues. Germline V CDR1 and CDR2: SGHNT, YYREEE (reference sequence).

The rearrangement joins TRBV2 to TRBJ1-4; unclear D gene. CDR1 SNHLY and CDR2 FYNNEI come from the germline V gene. This CDR3 is built from 13 residues. Trimming stripped 4 bases from V and 7 bases from J, with 10 bases between. The CDR3, as DNA: TGTGCCAGCAGTGGTGGGCGGGGTGAAAAACTGTTTTTT. It encodes CASSGGRGEKLFF. Looking up the rest from reference TRBV2 and TRBJ1-4 gives the full variable domain: EPEVTQTPSHQVTQMGQEVILRCVPISNHLYFYWYRQILGQKVEFLVSFYNNEISEKSEIFDDQFSVERPDGSNFTLKIRSTKLEDSAMYFCASSGGRGEKLFFGSGTQLSVL.

There are a few counts of this clonotype. The rearrangement joins TRBV6-6 to TRBJ1-2; tentative D call: TRBD1 (5 bases). Germline V lookup: CDR1 MNHNY, CDR2 SVGAGI (reference sequence). This CDR3 contains 14 residues. Trimming took 7 bases from V and 0 from J, leaving 12 bases between them. The CDR3 sequence: CASTLTATNYGYTF. CDR3 nucleotide sequence: TGTGCCAGCACCTTGACAGCAACTAACTATGGCTACACCTTC.

This chain uses TRBV6-4 with TRBJ1-6, with a weak D call TRBD1 (5 bases). Trimming cost V 4 bases and J 9 bases, with 13 bases left between them. This CDR3 region has 14 residues. Germline V gives CDR1 MRHNA, CDR2 SNTAGT. The CDR3 reads CASSGDPQGSPLHF. The CDR3 DNA reads as TGTGCCAGCAGTGGGGACCCTCAGGGTTCACCCCTCCACTTT.

This clonotype was seen more than once but under ten times. V is TRBV20-1 and J is TRBJ1-4, with unresolved D. Germline V gene lookup returns CDR1 DFQATT and CDR2 SNEGSKA (reference sequence). Trimming cost V 0 bases and J 1 base, with 6 bases left between them. The CDR3 length is 14 residues. This CDR3 is CSARETVTNEKLFF. CDR3 nucleotides: TGCAGTGCTAGAGAGACGGTAACTAATGAAAAACTGTTTTTT.

This clonotype came up many times. This rearrangement joins TRBV20-1 to TRBJ2-3, with D perhaps matching TRBD2 (6 bases). Germline V gene sequence: CDR1 DFQATT, CDR2 SNEGSKA (reference sequence). V was trimmed by 3 bases and J by 3 bases, leaving 13 bases between them. The CDR3 covers 14 residues. CDR3: CSARIGRRTDTQYF. The CDR3 DNA reads TGCAGTGCTAGGATCGGGAGACGTACAGATACGCAGTATTTT.

The chain recombines TRBV20-1 with TRBJ1-2, with 8 bases lining up with TRBD1. Germline V gives CDR1 DFQATT, CDR2 SNEGSKA (reference sequence). This CDR3 spans 15 amino acids. J lost 5 bases, V lost 5 bases, and 13 bases had no gene match. CDR3 DNA sequence: TGCAGTGCTGTCCCCCCTTCGGGACAGGCTTATGGCTACACCTTC. This translates into CSAVPPSGQAYGYTF.

This chain joins TRBV29-1 and TRBJ2-3, with D uncertain. Trimming shortened V by 1 base and J by 5 bases, and 10 bases separated the two germline ends. Germline CDR1 and CDR2: SQVTM and ANQGSEA. The CDR3 spans 13 residues. CDR3: CSVEVGIGDTQYF. CDR3 coding DNA: TGCAGCGTTGAAGTTGGGATTGGAGATACGCAGTATTTT.

This clonotype occurred many times. The rearrangement links TRBV5-5 to TRBJ1-1; 8 bases map to TRBD1. Germline V gene sequence: CDR1 SGHKS, CDR2 YYEKEE (reference sequence). The J segment lost 1 base and the V segment lost 3 bases, leaving 2 bases of the junction unmatched. This CDR3 has 14 residues. The CDR3 bases are TGTGCCAGCAGCTCCGGGACAGGGAACACTGAAGCTTTCTTT. Protein: CASSSGTGNTEAFF.

There are a few counts of this clonotype. V is TRBV28 and J is TRBJ1-4; D possibly corresponds to TRBD1 (6 bases). V was shortened by 4 bases and J by 0 bases, with 12 bases between the two germline ends. The CDR3 is 16 residues long. The germline V gene has CDR1 MDHEN and CDR2 SYDVKM. CDR3 residues: CASSSGAAATNEKLFF. For the CDR3, the DNA is TGTGCCAGCAGTTCAGGGGCAGCTGCAACTAATGAAAAACTGTTTTTT.

This clonotype was found many times. The chain joins TRBV18 to TRBJ1-5; TRBD1 is a possible D gene (5 bases). The CDR3 extends over 14 amino acids. Trimming pared 3 bases from V and 2 bases from J, leaving 8 bases between. Germline V gene sequence: CDR1 KGHSH, CDR2 LQKENI. The CDR3 region has the DNA TGTGCCAGCTCACCCCCGGGGGGCAATCAGCCCCAGCATTTT. This encodes CASSPPGGNQPQHF.